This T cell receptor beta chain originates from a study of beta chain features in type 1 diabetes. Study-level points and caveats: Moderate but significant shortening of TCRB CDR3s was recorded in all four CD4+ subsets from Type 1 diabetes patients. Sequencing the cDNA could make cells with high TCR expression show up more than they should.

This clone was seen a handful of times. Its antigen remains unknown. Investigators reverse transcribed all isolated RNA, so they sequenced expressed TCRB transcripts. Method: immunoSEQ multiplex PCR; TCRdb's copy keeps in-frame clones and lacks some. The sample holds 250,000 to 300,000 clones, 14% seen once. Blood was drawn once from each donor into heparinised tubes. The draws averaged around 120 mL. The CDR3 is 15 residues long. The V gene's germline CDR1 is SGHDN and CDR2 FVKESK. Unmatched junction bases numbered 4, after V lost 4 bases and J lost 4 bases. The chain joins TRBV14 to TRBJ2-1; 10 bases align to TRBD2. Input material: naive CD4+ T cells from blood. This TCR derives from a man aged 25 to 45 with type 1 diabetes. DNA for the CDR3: TGTGCCAGCAGCCGGACGACTAGCGGGTACAATGAGCAGTTCTTC. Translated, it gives CASSRTTSGYNEQFF.